This TCR beta chain was observed in a study of blood T cell repertoires in COVID-19. The wider study: Italy, Spain and the United States were the sources of the convalescent and acute COVID-19 samples.

Assay: immunoSEQ multiplex PCR; the TCRdb copy retains only in-frame clones and omits some. The repertoire holds about 91,000 clones, with approximately 90% as singletons. Germline V CDR1 and CDR2: SGHVS, FQNEAQ. The length of the CDR3 is 17 residues. The V and J ends lost 5 bases and 0 bases, in that order; junction bases with no gene match: 8. The clonotype was recovered from a woman over 75 with active COVID-19. The chain employs TRBV7-8 and TRBJ1-3; 9 bases are shared with TRBD1. The specimen sequenced was peripheral blood. CDR3 region: CASSRDRGSSSGNTIYF. The DNA of the CDR3 is TGTGCCAGCAGCCGTGACAGGGGGAGTAGCTCTGGAAACACCATATATTTT.